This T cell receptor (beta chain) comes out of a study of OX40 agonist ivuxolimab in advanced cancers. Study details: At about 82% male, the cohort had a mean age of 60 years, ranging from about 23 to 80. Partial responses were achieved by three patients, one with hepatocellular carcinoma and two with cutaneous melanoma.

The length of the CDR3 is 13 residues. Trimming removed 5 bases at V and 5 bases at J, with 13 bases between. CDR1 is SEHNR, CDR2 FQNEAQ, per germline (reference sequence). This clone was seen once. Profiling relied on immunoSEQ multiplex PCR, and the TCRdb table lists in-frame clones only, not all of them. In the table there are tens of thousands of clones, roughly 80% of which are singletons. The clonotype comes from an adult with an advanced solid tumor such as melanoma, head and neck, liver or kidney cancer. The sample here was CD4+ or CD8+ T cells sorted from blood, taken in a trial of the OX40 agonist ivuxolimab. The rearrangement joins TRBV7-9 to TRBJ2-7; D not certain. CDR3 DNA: TGTGCCAGCAGCCTTATGCAAGGCCACGAGCAGTACTTC. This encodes CASSLMQGHEQYF.